The 20 T cell receptor beta chains below all came from one sample that was sequenced in a study of T cells in Graves' hyperthyroidism and ophthalmopathy. Template material for amplifying TCR beta CDR3 regions consisted of RNA transcripts. HTBI primers drove first-round RT-PCR of the TCR CDR3. One entry per CDR3 protein results from TCRdb running MiXCR on the multiplex PCR reads. The sample includes under 400,000 distinct CDR3 sequences, approximately 14% of them seen just once. Sequences were obtained from blood. Receptor source: a woman aged 55 to 70 with Graves' hyperthyroidism.

There are a few counts of this clonotype. CDR3 protein: CASSGPASGRSGDTQYF. The DNA for the CDR3 is TGTGCCAGCAGCGGTCCGGCTAGCGGGAGGAGTGGTGATACGCAGTATTTT. The V and J genes are TRBV9 and TRBJ2-3, with TRBD2 matching 11 bases. Trimming took 3 bases from V and 6 from J; bases not matched to a gene: 12. From germline, CDR1 is SGDLS and CDR2 YYNGEE. The CDR3 length is 17 residues.

The V gene is TRBV29-1, the J gene TRBJ2-7; weak D call: TRBD1 (6 bases). The V gene lost 6 bases and the J gene lost 4 bases, with 19 bases spanning the gap. The CDR3 is 14 amino acids. The V gene's germline CDR1 is SQVTM and CDR2 ANQGSEA. CDR3 sequence: CSVRDTLQGYEQYF. The DNA of the CDR3 is TGCAGCGTAAGGGACACCCTTCAGGGGTACGAGCAGTACTTC.

Many counts were recorded for this clonotype. J is TRBJ2-1 and V is TRBV18; D call uncertain. The CDR3 is 16 amino acids. The germline V gene encodes CDR1 KGHSH and CDR2 LQKENI. Deletions cut 0 bases from V and 0 bases from J, with 9 bases between. The CDR3 region has the DNA TGTGCCAGCTCACCACCTCTGGGAAGCTCCTACAATGAGCAGTTCTTC. Its translation is CASSPPLGSSYNEQFF. The whole variable domain, remainder taken from reference TRBV18 and TRBJ2-1, is NAGVMQNPRHLVRRRGQEARLRCSPMKGHSHVYWYRQLPEEGLKFMVYLQKENIIDESGMPKERFSAEFPKEGPSILRIQQVVRGDSAAYFCASSPPLGSSYNEQFFGPGTRLTVL.

There are a few counts of this clonotype. V is TRBV25-1 and J is TRBJ1-1; tentatively, D is TRBD1 (5 bases). The CDR3 contains 15 residues. Trimming shortened V by 4 bases and J by 3 bases, and 15 bases separated the two germline ends. Germline V CDR1 and CDR2: MGHDK, SYGVNS. CDR3 nucleotide sequence: TGTGCCAGCAGTGTTTACAGGTCCGGGGACACTGAAGCTTTCTTT. Translating it yields CASSVYRSGDTEAFF.

This clonotype has more than one count but fewer than ten. This sequence joins TRBV20-1 and TRBJ1-5, with TRBD1 matching 7 bases. This CDR3 is 14 amino acids long. CDR1 DFQATT and CDR2 SNEGSKA come from the germline V gene (reference sequence). The ends lost 6 bases at V and 8 bases at J; junction bases unmatched: 13. The CDR3 DNA is TGCAGTGCCAAGACAGGGAGGATCTATGAGCCCCAGCATTTT. Protein sequence: CSAKTGRIYEPQHF.

This rearrangement joins TRBV3-1 to TRBJ2-6; no definite D call. From germline, CDR1 is LGHDT and CDR2 YNNKEL (reference sequence). Trimming pared 0 bases from V and 0 bases from J, leaving 6 bases between. CDR3 size: 16 residues. This CDR3 is CASSQDGHSGANVLTF. Written as DNA, the CDR3 is TGTGCCAGCAGCCAAGATGGCCACTCTGGGGCCAACGTCCTGACTTTC.

This clonotype occurred many times. This sequence joins TRBV11-2 and TRBJ2-1, with 7 bases matching TRBD2. The CDR3 length is 13 residues. Germline CDR1 reads SGHAT; CDR2 reads FQNNGV. Unmatched junction bases numbered 5, after V lost 5 bases and J lost 7 bases. CDR3 sequence reads: CASSIGSGNEQFF. The DNA of the CDR3 is TGTGCCAGCAGCATCGGTAGCGGGAATGAGCAGTTCTTC.

J is TRBJ2-2 and V is TRBV18; TRBD1 or TRBD2 may be the D gene (6 bases each). CDR1 and CDR2 from the germline V gene are KGHSH and LQKENI. The V and J ends lost 0 bases and 6 bases respectively, with 14 bases between them. This CDR3 is built from 16 residues. The chain's CDR3 is CASSPPIGGLSGELFF. CDR3 in DNA: TGTGCCAGCTCACCACCGATCGGGGGCCTATCCGGGGAGCTGTTTTTT.

This clonotype came up many times. The CDR3 spells CASSTQQGMTYNEQFF. DNA of the CDR3: TGTGCCAGCAGCACTCAGCAGGGGATGACCTACAATGAGCAGTTCTTC. V and J are TRBV11-2 and TRBJ2-1; possibly TRBD1 for D (6 bases). The CDR3 is 16 residues long. V lost 5 bases and J 2 bases, leaving 16 bases between the germline ends. In germline, CDR1 is SGHAT, CDR2 FQNNGV.

The chain combines TRBV4-2 with TRBJ2-1; TRBD2 is a possible D gene (6 bases). Germline-derived CDR1 and CDR2 are LGHNA and YNFKEQ. Between the trimmed V and J ends, which lost 6 bases and 8 bases, there was a span of 20 bases. The CDR3 totals 15 residues. For the CDR3, the DNA is TGTGCCAGCAGGCCCAGCGGGCGCTTGTACTATGAGCAGTTCTTC. This encodes CASRPSGRLYYEQFF.

This rearrangement joins TRBV20-1 to TRBJ2-3, with 8 bases lining up with TRBD2. Germline V gene data show CDR1 as DFQATT and CDR2 as SNEGSKA (reference sequence). There are 14 residues in the CDR3. V shed 5 bases and J 4 bases; nucleotides not matched to a gene: 8. Here the CDR3 reads CSAPRAGGADTQYF. CDR3 DNA sequence: TGCAGTGCTCCTCGGGCGGGAGGCGCAGATACGCAGTATTTT.

This clonotype was counted ten times or more. This chain connects TRBV12-3 or TRBV12-4 to TRBJ2-1, with 8 bases fitting TRBD2. V dropped 4 bases and J dropped 6; count of bases not matched to a gene: 8. The CDR3 totals 15 residues. CDR3 amino acids: CASSSLAVPGNEQFF. The CDR3 coding sequence is TGTGCCAGCAGTTCACTAGCGGTTCCAGGCAATGAGCAGTTCTTC.

This clonotype was found many times. V gene TRBV5-8 combines with J gene TRBJ2-1; 12 positions match TRBD2. Germline lookup yields CDR1 SGHTS and CDR2 YDEGEE. The CDR3 spans 16 residues. J was trimmed by 9 bases and V by 4 bases; bases with no gene match: 11. The CDR3 sequence: CASSQRTSGKRGEQFF. In DNA form, the CDR3 reads TGTGCCAGCAGCCAGCGGACTAGCGGGAAGAGGGGTGAGCAGTTCTTC.

The gene calls are TRBV12-3 or TRBV12-4 and TRBJ2-7, with D perhaps TRBD2 (6 bases). CDR3 length equals 11 residues. V lost 4 bases to trimming and J lost 7 bases, with 8 bases between them. The CDR3 region is CASSSAGEQYF. CDR3 DNA sequence: TGTGCCAGCAGTTCGGCGGGGGAGCAGTACTTC.

This clonotype occurred many times. The chain employs TRBV6-2 or TRBV6-3 and TRBJ2-3; 8 bases align to TRBD2. CDR3 size: 15 residues. CDR1 and CDR2 from the germline V gene are MNHEY and SVGEGT. V was clipped by 5 bases and J by 2 bases; unmatched bases: 6. In DNA, the CDR3 is TGTGCCAGCAGTGCAACTAGCGGTTACACAGATACGCAGTATTTT. This codes for CASSATSGYTDTQYF.

This chain joins TRBV27 and TRBJ1-2; D gene unclear. Germline V CDR1 and CDR2: MNHEY, SMNVEV (reference sequence). This CDR3 region has 15 residues. Deletions cut 0 bases from V and 3 bases from J, with 11 bases between. The CDR3 region has the DNA TGTGCCAGCAGTTTATCGCTTTGGGGTGACTATGGCTACACCTTC. The encoded protein is CASSLSLWGDYGYTF.

The V and J genes are TRBV10-3 and TRBJ2-3; D is ambiguous. V lost 0 bases to trimming and J lost 5 bases, with 6 bases between them. CDR3 length: 13 residues. From germline, CDR1 is ENHRY and CDR2 SYGVKD. The CDR3 here is CAISESGKDTQYF. The CDR3 DNA reads as TGTGCCATCAGTGAGTCGGGGAAAGATACGCAGTATTTT.

This clonotype appeared a few times. This may be a read error: a much more frequent sequence differs by one nucleotide. V gene TRBV12-3 or TRBV12-4 combines with J gene TRBJ2-1, with 10 bases lining up with TRBD2. This CDR3 has 17 residues. The CDR3 sequence is CASSLASGSLNYSEQFF. In DNA form, the CDR3 reads TGTGCCAGCAGTTTGGCTAGCGGGAGCCTCAATTACAGTGAGCAGTTCTTC.

This clonotype was picked up many times. V and J are TRBV7-8 and TRBJ2-3; TRBD2 aligns across 12 bases. The CDR3 runs 15 residues. V lost 5 bases to trimming and J lost 4 bases; unmatched junction nucleotides: 4. Germline V gene data show CDR1 as SGHVS and CDR2 as FQNEAQ. The DNA of the CDR3 is TGTGCCAGCAGCGCCAGACTAGCGGGAGCAGATACGCAGTATTTT. The encoded protein is CASSARLAGADTQYF.

About this clonotype: One end of the junction fails to match germline, which may point to a read error. The chain is built from TRBV5-5 and TRBJ1-6, with D possibly being TRBD1 (6 bases). Germline CDR1 SGHKS, CDR2 YYEKEE (reference sequence). The CDR3 runs to 18 residues. CDR3 region: CASSVRQTGSLYNSPLRF. As DNA, the CDR3 is TGTGCCAGCAGCGTCCGGCAGACAGGATCCCTTTATAATTCACCCCTCCGCTTT.